The rows below give T cell receptor beta chains drawn from one sample of a study of CD8+CD57+ T cells in acquired aplastic anemia. Via MiXCR, TCRdb re-called the reads, giving one row per CDR3 protein. This sample has 350,000 to 450,000 distinct CDR3 sequences, with about two thirds found just once. Source material: sorted CD4+, CD8+, or CD8+CD57+ T cells (not recorded which) from PBMCs. These receptors all come from a human donor in good health, serving as a control. Each CDR3 is given with its conserved first and last residue. Fields, in order: V gene, J gene, D gene, clone size, CDR3 protein, CDR3 DNA. A D gene is named only where the DNA matches it firmly. Size values are once, few and many counts, or a class for expanded clones, and some rows have none.

TRBV4-1	TRBJ1-2	TRBD1	many	CASSSPGQGFLGYTF	TGCGCCAGCAGTTCCCCGGGACAGGGCTTTCTTGGCTACACCTTC
TRBV7-2	TRBJ2-2	TRBD1	.	CASLSDRGIGYTFFF	TGTGCCAGCCTCTCGGACAGGGGGATAGGCTACACCTTCTTTTTT
TRBV2	TRBJ1-5	.	.	CASSFASGSRQPPHF	.
TRBV5-6	TRBJ1-2	.	.	CASSVPSASGYTF	TGTGCCAGCAGCGTACCTAGCGCCAGTGGCTACACCTTC
TRBV6-6	TRBJ1-1	.	.	CASTIPRGGSEAFF	TGTGCCAGCACTATCCCACGGGGCGGGAGTGAAGCTTTCTTT
TRBV20-1	TRBJ2-7	.	once	CSVVGRGRNEQYF	TGCAGTGTTGTTGGCAGGGGGAGGAACGAGCAGTACTTC
TRBV2	TRBJ2-3	.	once	CASRDSDRRSGEQFF	TGTGCCAGCAGGGACTCCGACAGAAGAAGCGGTGAGCAGTTTTTT
TRBV12-3/TRBV12-4	TRBJ1-1	.	.	CASSTPGRCEAFF	TGTGCTAGCTCAACCCCCGGCAGGTGTGAAGCTTTCTTT
TRBV25-1	TRBJ2-7	.	.	CASSGFGESYEQYF	TGTGCCAGCAGTGGTTTTGGGGAATCCTACGAGCAGTACTTC
TRBV7-9	TRBJ1-6	.	.	CASSSSDDQQNSPLHF	TGTGCCAGCAGCTCCAGCGACGATCAGCAAAATTCACCCCTCCACTTT
TRBV20-1	TRBJ1-1	TRBD1	.	CSASDRGRSTEAFF	TGCAGTGCTAGTGACAGGGGGCGTAGCACTGAAGCTTTCTTT
TRBV7-2	TRBJ1-5	.	.	CASSLAGAGGLFFF	TGTGCCAGCAGCTTAGCCGGGGCGGGGGGACTGTTCTTCTTT
TRBV19	TRBJ1-5	TRBD1	many	CASSVDREVQPQHF	TGTGCCAGTAGTGTGGACAGGGAGGTTCAGCCCCAGCATTTT
TRBV7-2	TRBJ2-5	.	many	CASSLLPGPQETQYF	TGTGCCAGCAGCTTACTACCTGGGCCCCAAGAGACCCAGTACTTC
TRBV7-2	TRBJ1-2	.	.	CASSLDFGCGYTF	TGTGCCAGCAGCTTAGATTTCGGATGTGGCTACACCTTC
TRBV10-1	TRBJ1-2	TRBD1	.	CASSGQEINYGYTF	TGCGCCAGCAGCGGACAGGAGATTAACTATGGCTACACCTTC
TRBV29-1	TRBJ1-6	.	few	CSVVHRGFNSPLHF	TGCAGCGTCGTCCACCGGGGGTTTAATTCACCCCTCCACTTT